This T cell receptor (beta chain) was captured in a study of blood T cell repertoires in COVID-19. Study in general: The analysed material was cDNA or gDNA that came from T cells, B-cell-depleted T cells, or PBMCs.

The CDR3 loop spans 13 amino acids. Trimming left V 0 bases short and J 1 base short, with 3 bases between. The germline V gene has CDR1 SGHTA and CDR2 FQGNSA. Measured with immunoSEQ multiplex PCR; TCRdb has only the in-frame clones, and not every one. This repertoire shows approximately 99,000 clones, 70% to 85% found once; its top ten account for roughly 2%. The TCR was taken from a middle-aged woman with acute or convalescent COVID-19. Sequencing used peripheral blood. The chain is built from TRBV7-2 and TRBJ2-5; D gene unclear. Written as DNA, the CDR3 is TGTGCCAGCAGCTTAGCCCTCCAAGAGACCCAGTACTTC. Translated, it gives CASSLALQETQYF.